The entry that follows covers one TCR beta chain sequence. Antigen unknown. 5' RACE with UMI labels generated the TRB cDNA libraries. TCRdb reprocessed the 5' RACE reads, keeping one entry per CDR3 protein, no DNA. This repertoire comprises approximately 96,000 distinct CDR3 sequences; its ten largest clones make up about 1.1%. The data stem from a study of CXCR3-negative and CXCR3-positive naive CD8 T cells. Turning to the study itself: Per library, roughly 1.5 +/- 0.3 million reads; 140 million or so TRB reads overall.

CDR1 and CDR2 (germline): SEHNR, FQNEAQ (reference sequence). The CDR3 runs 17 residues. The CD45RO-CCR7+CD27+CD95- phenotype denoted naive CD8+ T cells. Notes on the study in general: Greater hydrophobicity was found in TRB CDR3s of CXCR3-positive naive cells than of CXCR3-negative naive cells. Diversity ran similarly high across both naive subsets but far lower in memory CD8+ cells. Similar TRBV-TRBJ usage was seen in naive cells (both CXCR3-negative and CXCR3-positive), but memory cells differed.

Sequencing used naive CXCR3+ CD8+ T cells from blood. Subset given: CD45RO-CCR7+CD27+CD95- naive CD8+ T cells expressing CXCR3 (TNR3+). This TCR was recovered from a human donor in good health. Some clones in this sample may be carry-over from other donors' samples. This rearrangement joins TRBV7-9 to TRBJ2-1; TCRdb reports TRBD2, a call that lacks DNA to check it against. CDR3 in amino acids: CASIPPGGDGEGNEQFF.